This record concerns one TCR beta chain sequence. Patients showing uncontrolled infection, other autoimmune disease, pregnancy or lactation were ineligible. PBMCs were sourced from roughly 9.7 ml fresh peripheral blood. The sample comes from a study of T cells in Graves' hyperthyroidism and ophthalmopathy. The trim removed 0 bases at V and 4 bases at J, leaving 7 bases unmatched. The CDR3 has 17 amino acids. The V gene's germline CDR1 is LGHDT and CDR2 YNNKEL (reference sequence). RNA transcripts served as the template for amplifying TCR beta CDR3 regions. Primed by the HTBI set, a first-round RT-PCR was run on the TCR CDR3. TCRdb re-called the multiplex PCR reads with MiXCR, one entry per CDR3 protein. The repertoire holds a few hundred thousand distinct CDR3 sequences, about 20% seen once, with approximately 54% in the top ten.

This TCR came from a woman aged 45 to 65 with Graves' hyperthyroidism. The sample consisted of blood. This rearrangement joins TRBV3-1 to TRBJ2-5; 11 bases map to TRBD2. This CDR3 is CASSQDQTSGSGETQYF. The DNA of the CDR3 is TGTGCCAGCAGCCAAGATCAAACTAGCGGGAGTGGAGAGACCCAGTACTTC.